The T cell receptor beta chain described here comes from a study of T-cell memory formation after mild COVID-19. MiXCR, applied by TCRdb to the 5' RACE reads, yields one record per CDR3 protein. Of around 160,000 distinct CDR3 sequences listed, 11% were seen once; the top ten hold roughly 3.8%. Sample: PBMCs or a T cell subset sorted from them (not recorded which). The TCR was taken from a man aged 18 to 29 who had mild COVID-19 (a few samples of this study predate the infection). Cell type and time point are not known.

DNA of the CDR3: TGTGCCAGCAGCCCACTAGCGGGGGCCGCGCGGGCGCAGTATTTT. The encoded protein is CASSPLAGAARAQYF. The J gene is TRBJ2-3, the V gene TRBV7-3; 11 positions match TRBD2. Trimming took 5 bases from V and 10 from J; bases not matched to a gene: 11. The CDR3 has 15 residues. Germline loops: CDR1 SGHTA, CDR2 FQGTGA.